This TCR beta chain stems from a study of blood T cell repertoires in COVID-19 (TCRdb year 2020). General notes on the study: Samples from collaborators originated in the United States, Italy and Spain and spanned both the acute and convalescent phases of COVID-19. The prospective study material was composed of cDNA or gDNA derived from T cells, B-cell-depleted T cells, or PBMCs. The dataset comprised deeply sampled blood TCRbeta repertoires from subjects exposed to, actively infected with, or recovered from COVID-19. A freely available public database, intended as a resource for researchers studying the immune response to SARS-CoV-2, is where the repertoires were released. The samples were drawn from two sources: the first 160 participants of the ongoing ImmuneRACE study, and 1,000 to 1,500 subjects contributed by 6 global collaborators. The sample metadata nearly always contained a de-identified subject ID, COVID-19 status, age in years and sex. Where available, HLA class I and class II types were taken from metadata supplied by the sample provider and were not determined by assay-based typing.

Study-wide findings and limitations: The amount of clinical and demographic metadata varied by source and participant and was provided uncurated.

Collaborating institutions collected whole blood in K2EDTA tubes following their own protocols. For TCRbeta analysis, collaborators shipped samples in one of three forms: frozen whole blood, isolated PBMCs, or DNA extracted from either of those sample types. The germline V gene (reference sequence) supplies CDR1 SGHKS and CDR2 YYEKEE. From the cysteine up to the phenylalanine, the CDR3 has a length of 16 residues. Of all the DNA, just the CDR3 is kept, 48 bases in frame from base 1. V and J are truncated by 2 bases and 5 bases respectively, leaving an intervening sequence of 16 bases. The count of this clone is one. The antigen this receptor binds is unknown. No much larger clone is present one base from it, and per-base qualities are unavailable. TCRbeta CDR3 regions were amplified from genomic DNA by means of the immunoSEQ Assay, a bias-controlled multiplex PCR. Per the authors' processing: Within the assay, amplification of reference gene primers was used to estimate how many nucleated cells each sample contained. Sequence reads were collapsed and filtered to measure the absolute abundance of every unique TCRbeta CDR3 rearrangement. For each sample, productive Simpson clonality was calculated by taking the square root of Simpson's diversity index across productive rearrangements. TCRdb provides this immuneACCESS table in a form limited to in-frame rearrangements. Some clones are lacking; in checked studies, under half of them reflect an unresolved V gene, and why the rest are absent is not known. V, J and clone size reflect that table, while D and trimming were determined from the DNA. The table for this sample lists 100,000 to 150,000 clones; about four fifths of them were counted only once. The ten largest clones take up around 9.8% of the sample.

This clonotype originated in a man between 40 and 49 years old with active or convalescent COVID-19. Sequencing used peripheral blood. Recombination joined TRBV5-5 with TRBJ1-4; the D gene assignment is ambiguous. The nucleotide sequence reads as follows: TGTGCCAGCAGCTTTTCCCCCACCGGGTTAAATGAAAAACTGTTTTTT. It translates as CASSFSPTGLNEKLFF.